This T cell receptor beta chain was identified in a study of regulatory T cells in long-lasting Graves disease. Arm-PCR of CDR3 regions with iRepertoire HTBI primers generated TCR beta libraries. TCRdb processed the multiplex PCR reads anew with MiXCR; each CDR3 protein has one entry. The sample lists 350,000 to 400,000 distinct CDR3 sequences, about a sixth occurring once. The CDR3 sequence is 13 residues long. V shed 6 bases and J shed 4 bases, with 12 bases lying between them. Germline CDR1 and CDR2: MGHDK and SYGVNS. The time point here: newly diagnosed GD, antithyroid drugs for less than 3 months. PBMCs were the source of the RNA used for TCR sequencing.

This specimen consisted of peripheral blood mononuclear cells (PBMCs), obtained at new diagnosis, from a patient treated with antithyroid drugs. The receptor comes from a female donor with Graves disease. The chain carries TRBV25-1 and TRBJ1-2, with a possible D match to TRBD1 (5 bases). The CDR3 here is CASRPDISYGYTF. DNA for the CDR3: TGTGCCAGCAGGCCGGACATCTCCTATGGCTACACCTTC.